The 5 T cell receptor beta chains given below trace back to one sample, sequenced in a study of cytomegalovirus exposure and HLA in healthy donors. Clones were sequenced by immunoSEQ multiplex PCR, and TCRdb holds only the in-frame ones, with some missing. In the table there are about 200,000 clones, approximately 82% of which are singletons. Sequences were obtained from PBMCs. The receptors stem from a woman under 40 in good health and CMV-seropositive.

The J gene is TRBJ1-2, the V gene TRBV5-1; D is perhaps TRBD1 (6 bases). Germline CDR1 is SGHRS and CDR2 is YFSETQ. V was cut by 5 bases and J by 6 bases, with 11 bases left in between. The CDR3 is 12 amino acids. In DNA form, the CDR3 reads TGCGCCAGCAGATCCCCAGGGGATGGCTACACCTTC. Residues: CASRSPGDGYTF. The full variable domain, its missing parts supplied by reference TRBV5-1 and TRBJ1-2, is KAGVTQTPRYLIKTRGQQVTLSCSPISGHRSVSWYQQTPGQGLQFLFEYFSETQRNKGNFPGRFSGRQFSNSRSEMNVSTLELGDSALYLCASRSPGDGYTFGSGTRLTVV.

Comment on this clone: Other DNA sequences in the sample encode the same CDR3. V and J are TRBV6-5 and TRBJ2-1; maybe TRBD1 (5 bases). The ends were cut back, 5 bases at V and 9 bases at J, with 8 bases in the middle. In germline, CDR1 is MNHEY, CDR2 SVGAGI. The CDR3 consists of 11 residues. CDR3: CASSQGSEQFF. CDR3 sequence (DNA): TGTGCCAGCAGTCAGGGTTCTGAGCAGTTCTTC.

The V call is TRBV27, the J call TRBJ2-7, with 7 bases matching TRBD1. J gave up 7 bases and V 5 bases, and 8 bases lay outside the gene matches. Germline CDR1 is MNHEY and CDR2 is SMNVEV (reference sequence). The CDR3 contains 13 residues. This chain's CDR3 is CASSLPGQAEQYF. CDR3 coding DNA: TGTGCCAGCAGTCTCCCCGGACAGGCTGAGCAGTACTTC.

Only a few counts were recorded for this clone. This sequence joins TRBV6-5 and TRBJ2-7; possibly TRBD1 for D (5 bases). V gave up 2 bases and J gave up 7 bases, with 18 bases separating them. The CDR3 sequence is 15 residues long. The V gene's germline CDR1 is MNHEY and CDR2 SVGAGI. CDR3: CASSYDVGRVEEQYF. As DNA, the CDR3 is TGTGCCAGCAGTTACGATGTCGGCAGGGTGGAGGAGCAGTACTTC.

The CDR3, as DNA: TGTGCCAGTAGGAGAGCGGACAGCTCCTACAATGAGCAGTTCTTC. Encoded protein: CASRRADSSYNEQFF. This chain links TRBV19 with TRBJ2-1; D is perhaps TRBD1 (6 bases). The CDR3 extends over 15 amino acids. CDR1 LNHDA and CDR2 SQIVND come from the germline V gene (reference sequence). V was cut by 6 bases and J by 0 bases, with 12 bases left in between.